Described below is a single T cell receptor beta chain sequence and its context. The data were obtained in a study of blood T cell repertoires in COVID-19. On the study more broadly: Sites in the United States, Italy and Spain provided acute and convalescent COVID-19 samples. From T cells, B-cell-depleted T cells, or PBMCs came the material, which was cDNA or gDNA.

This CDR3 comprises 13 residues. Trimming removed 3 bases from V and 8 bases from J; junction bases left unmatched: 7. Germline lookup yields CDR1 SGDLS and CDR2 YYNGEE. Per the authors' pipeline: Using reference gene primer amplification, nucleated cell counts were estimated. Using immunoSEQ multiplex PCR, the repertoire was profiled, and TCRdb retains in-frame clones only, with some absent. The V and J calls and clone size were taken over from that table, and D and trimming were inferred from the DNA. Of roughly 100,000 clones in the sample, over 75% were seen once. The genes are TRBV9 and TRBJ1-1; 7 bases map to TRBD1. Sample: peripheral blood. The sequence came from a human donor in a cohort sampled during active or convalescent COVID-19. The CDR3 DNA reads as TGTGCCAGCAGCGGGAGTGGGACAGCGGAAGCTTTCTTT. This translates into CASSGSGTAEAFF.